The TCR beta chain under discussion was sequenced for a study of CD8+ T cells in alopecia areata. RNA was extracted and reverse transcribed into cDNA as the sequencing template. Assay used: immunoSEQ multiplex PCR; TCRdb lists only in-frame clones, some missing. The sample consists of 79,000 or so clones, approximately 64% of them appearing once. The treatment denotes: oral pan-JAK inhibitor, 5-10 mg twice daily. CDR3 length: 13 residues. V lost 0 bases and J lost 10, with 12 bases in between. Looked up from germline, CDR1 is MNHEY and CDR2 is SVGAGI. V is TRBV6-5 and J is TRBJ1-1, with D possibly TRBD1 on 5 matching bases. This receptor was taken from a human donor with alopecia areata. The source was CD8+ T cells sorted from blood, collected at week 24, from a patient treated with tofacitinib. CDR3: CASSYSSKGVAFF. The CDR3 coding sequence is TGTGCCAGCAGTTACTCTTCGAAAGGGGTAGCTTTCTTT.